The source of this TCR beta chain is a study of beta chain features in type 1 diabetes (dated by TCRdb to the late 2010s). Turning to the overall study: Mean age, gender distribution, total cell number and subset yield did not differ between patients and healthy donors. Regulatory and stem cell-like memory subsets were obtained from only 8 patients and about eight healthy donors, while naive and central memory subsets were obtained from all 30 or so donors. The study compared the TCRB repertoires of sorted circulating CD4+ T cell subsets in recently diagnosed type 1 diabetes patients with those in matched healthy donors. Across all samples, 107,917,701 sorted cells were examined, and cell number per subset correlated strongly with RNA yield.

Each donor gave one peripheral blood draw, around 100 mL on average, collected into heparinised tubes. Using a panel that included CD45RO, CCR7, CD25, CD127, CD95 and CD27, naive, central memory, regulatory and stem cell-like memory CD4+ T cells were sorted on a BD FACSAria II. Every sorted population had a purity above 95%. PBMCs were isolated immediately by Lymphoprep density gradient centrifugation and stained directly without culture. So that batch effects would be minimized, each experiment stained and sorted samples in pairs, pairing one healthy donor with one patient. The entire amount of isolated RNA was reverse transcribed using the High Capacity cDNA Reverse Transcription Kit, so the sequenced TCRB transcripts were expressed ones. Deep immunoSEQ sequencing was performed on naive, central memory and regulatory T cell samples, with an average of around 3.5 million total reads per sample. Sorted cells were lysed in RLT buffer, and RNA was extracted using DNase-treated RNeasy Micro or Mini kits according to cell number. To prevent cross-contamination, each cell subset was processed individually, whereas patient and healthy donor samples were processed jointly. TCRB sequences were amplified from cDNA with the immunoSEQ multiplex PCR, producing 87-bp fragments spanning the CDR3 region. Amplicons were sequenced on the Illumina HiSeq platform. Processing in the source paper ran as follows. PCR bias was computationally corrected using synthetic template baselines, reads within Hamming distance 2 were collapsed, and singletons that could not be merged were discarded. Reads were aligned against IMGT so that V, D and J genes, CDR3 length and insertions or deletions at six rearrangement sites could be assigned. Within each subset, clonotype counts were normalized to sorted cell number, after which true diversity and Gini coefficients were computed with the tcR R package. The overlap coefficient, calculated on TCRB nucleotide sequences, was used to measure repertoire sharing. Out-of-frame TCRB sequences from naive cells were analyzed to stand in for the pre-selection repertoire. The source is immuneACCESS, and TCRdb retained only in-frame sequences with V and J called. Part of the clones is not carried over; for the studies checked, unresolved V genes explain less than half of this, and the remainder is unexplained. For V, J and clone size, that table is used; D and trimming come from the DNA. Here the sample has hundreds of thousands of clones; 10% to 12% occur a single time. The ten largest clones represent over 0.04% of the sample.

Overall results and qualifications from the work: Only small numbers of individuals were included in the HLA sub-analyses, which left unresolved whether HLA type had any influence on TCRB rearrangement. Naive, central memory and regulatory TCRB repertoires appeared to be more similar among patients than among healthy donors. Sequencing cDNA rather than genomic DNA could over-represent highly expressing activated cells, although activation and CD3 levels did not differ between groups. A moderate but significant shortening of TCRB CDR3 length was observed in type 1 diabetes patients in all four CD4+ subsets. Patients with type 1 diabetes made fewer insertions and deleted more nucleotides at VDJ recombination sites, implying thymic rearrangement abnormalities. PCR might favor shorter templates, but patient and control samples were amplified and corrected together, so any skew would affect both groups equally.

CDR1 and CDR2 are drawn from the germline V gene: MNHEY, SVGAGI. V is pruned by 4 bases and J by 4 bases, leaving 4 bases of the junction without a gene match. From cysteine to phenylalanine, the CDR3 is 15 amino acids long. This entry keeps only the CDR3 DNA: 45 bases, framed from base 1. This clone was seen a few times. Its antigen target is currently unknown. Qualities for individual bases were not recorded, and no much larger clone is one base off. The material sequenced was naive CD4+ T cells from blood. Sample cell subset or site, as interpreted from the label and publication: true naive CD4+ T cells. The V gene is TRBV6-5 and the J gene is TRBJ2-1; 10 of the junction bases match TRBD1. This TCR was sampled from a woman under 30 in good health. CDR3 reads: CASSSDRGLYNEQFF. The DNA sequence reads TGTGCCAGCAGTTCCGACAGGGGGCTATACAATGAGCAGTTCTTC.